Listed below are T cell receptor beta chains from one sample, sequenced in a study of control samples from healthy donors and cancer patients. Profiled with immunoSEQ multiplex PCR; TCRdb holds only in-frame clones, not every one. In the table there are about 96,000 clones, approximately 93% of which are singletons. Material for sequencing was blood. The receptors come from a young man in good health. Each CDR3 is given with its conserved first and last residue. A D gene is named only where the DNA matches it firmly. Clone size is not always given. Where it is, it says once, few, many or a class for expanded clones.

j_gene | v_gene | d_gene | abundance | CDR3nt | CDR3aa
TRBJ1-2 | TRBV7-9 | TRBD1 | . | TGTGCCAGCAGCTTACAGGGGGCGGATTCGTATGGCTACACCTTC | CASSLQGADSYGYTF
TRBJ2-7 | TRBV7-9 | . | . | TGTGCCAGCAGCCAGGTTGGAGCACAGGGAGAGGAGCAGTACTTC | CASSQVGAQGEEQYF
TRBJ2-5 | TRBV29-1 | . | . | TGCAGCGTGTTCTACCGGACCCAGTACTTC | CSVFYRTQYF
TRBJ1-2 | TRBV6-1 | . | . | TGTGCCAGCAGTGAAAGGGCCGCAGGTTGGCTTGATGGCTACACCTTC | CASSERAAGWLDGYTF
TRBJ1-1 | TRBV6-4 | . | . | TGTGCCAGCAGTGACTTACAGGGAAAGCGGAGGTCTGAAGCTTTCTTT | CASSDLQGKRRSEAFF
TRBJ2-7 | TRBV2 | TRBD1 | once | TGTGCCAGCAGGTCTGACAGGGGGCGAGACGAGCAGTACTTC | CASRSDRGRDEQYF
TRBJ1-2 | TRBV2 | . | few | TGTGCCAGCAGAATGGGGCCTAACTATGGCTACACCTTC | CASRMGPNYGYTF
TRBJ2-3 | TRBV7-3 | TRBD2 | . | TGTGCCAGCAGCGGACAAGCGGGGATAACAGATACGCAGTATTTT | CASSGQAGITDTQYF
TRBJ1-6 | TRBV20-1 | . | . | TGCAGTGCTAGTCGGGCGGTCAGTTCCTATAATTCACCCCTCCACTTT | CSASRAVSSYNSPLHF
TRBJ1-1 | TRBV4-1 | . | . | TGCGCCAGCAGCCGGAACATGAACACTGAAGCTTTCTTT | CASSRNMNTEAFF
TRBJ1-2 | TRBV28 | . | . | TGTGCCAGCAGTTTTGACGGACACGAAGCTAACTATGGCTACACCTTC | CASSFDGHEANYGYTF